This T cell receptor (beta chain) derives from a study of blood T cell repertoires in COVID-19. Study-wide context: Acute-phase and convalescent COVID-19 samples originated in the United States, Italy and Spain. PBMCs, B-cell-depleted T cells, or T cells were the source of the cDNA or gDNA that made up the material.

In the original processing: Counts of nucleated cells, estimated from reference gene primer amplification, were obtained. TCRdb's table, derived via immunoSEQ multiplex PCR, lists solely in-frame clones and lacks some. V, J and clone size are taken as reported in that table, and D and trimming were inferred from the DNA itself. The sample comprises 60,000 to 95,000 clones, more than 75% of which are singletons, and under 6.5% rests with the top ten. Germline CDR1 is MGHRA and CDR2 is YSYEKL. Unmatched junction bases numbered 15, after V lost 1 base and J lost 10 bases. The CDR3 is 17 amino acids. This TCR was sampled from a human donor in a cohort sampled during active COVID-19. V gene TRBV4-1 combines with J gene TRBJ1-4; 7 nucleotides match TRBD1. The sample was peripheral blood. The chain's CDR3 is CASSQGTGETGMRKLFF. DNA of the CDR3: TGCGCCAGCAGCCAAGGTACAGGGGAAACAGGGATGAGAAAACTGTTTTTT.